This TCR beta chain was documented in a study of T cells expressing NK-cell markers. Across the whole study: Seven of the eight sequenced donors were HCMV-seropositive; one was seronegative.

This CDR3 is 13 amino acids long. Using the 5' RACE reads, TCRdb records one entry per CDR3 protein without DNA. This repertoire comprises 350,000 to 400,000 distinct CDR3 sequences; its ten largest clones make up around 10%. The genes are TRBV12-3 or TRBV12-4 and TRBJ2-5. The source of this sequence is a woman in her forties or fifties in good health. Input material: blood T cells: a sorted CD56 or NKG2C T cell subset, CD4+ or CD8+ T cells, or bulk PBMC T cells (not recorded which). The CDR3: CASRDGFTETQYF.